This TCR beta chain was sequenced for a study of blood T cell repertoires in COVID-19. In the authors' workflow: Cell counts per sample came from amplifying reference gene primers. Profiling relied on immunoSEQ multiplex PCR, and the TCRdb table lists in-frame clones only, not all of them. The DNA gave D and trimming, while V, J and clone size come from that table. Among 90,000 to 110,000 clones listed, around 82% were seen once. The ends were cut back, 4 bases at V and 1 base at J, with 11 bases in the middle. The CDR3 loop spans 16 amino acids. Germline lookup yields CDR1 SGHTA and CDR2 FQGNSA. Sequencing was done on a sample of peripheral blood. The sequence came from a human donor in a cohort sampled during active or convalescent COVID-19. The chain carries TRBV7-2 and TRBJ2-6; D is unclear. The CDR3: CASSSYSGSGANVLTF. CDR3 coding DNA: TGTGCCAGCAGCTCCTACTCCGGGTCTGGGGCCAACGTCCTGACTTTC.